Given below is one T cell receptor beta chain in context. Its antigen is not identified. These data belong to a study of identical twins. The donors were all healthy and Caucasian. General study points: There was an excess of low generation probability in the out-of-frame alpha sequences that twins shared. While abundant cord blood beta clonotypes carried fewer insertions, memory repertoires showed no such pattern.

V was cut by 4 bases and J by 4 bases, with 16 bases left in between. Germline V gene sequence: CDR1 SNHLY, CDR2 FYNNEI. There are 16 residues in the CDR3. TCRdb processed the 5' RACE reads anew with MiXCR; each CDR3 protein has one entry. The sample has 200,000 to 300,000 distinct CDR3 sequences, 5.5% to 7% seen once. These same data were also listed under a study on yellow fever vaccine responses in identical twins.

The source of this sequence is a woman in her late teens or twenties in good health. The chain is built from TRBV2 and TRBJ2-2; D is uncertain. The sequenced sample was memory (CD45RO+) T cells sorted from blood. CDR3 protein: CASSGADGFRTGELFF. CDR3 DNA: TGTGCCAGCAGTGGGGCAGATGGTTTTCGCACCGGGGAGCTGTTTTTT.